The rows below give T cell receptor beta chains drawn from one sample of a study of blood T cell repertoires in COVID-19. The repertoire was sequenced with immunoSEQ multiplex PCR; TCRdb's copy has only in-frame clones and lacks some. The sample has some 300,000 clones, nearly 90% seen once. Sequencing used PBMCs or T cells enriched from blood (not recorded which). Receptor source: a woman aged 45-60 years who had been exposed to COVID-19. The CDR3 runs from the conserved cysteine through the conserved F or W. A D gene is named only where the DNA matches it firmly. Only part of the rows carry a size: once, few, many, or a class if the clone is expanded.

>.|TRBD2|TRBJ2-7|TRBV27
CASSLSRGATYEQYF
TGTGCCAGCAGTTTATCGCGGGGGGCAACCTACGAGCAGTACTTC
>.|.|TRBJ1-2|TRBV10-3
CAISETANYGYTF
TGTGCCATCAGTGAGACAGCTAACTATGGCTACACCTTC
>.|.|TRBJ2-6|TRBV15
CATSRAGSSISGANVLTF
TGTGCCACCAGCAGGGCCGGGTCCTCAATCTCTGGGGCCAACGTCCTGACTTTC
>.|TRBD1|TRBJ2-7|TRBV2
CASSGTGGAYEQYF
TGTGCCAGCAGCGGGACAGGGGGCGCCTACGAGCAGTACTTC
>.|TRBD1|TRBJ1-6|TRBV19
CASSVGAQGADSPLHF
TGTGCCAGTAGCGTGGGGGCACAGGGGGCGGATTCACCCCTCCACTTT
>.|.|TRBJ1-6|TRBV6-1
CASSDLSGVGNSPLHF
TGTGCCAGCAGTGACCTTTCGGGTGTGGGTAATTCACCCCTCCACTTT
>once|TRBD1|TRBJ2-7|TRBV25-1
CASSEGRDRLSYEQYF
TGTGCCAGCAGTGAAGGCCGGGACAGGTTATCCTACGAGCAGTACTTC
>.|.|TRBJ1-5|TRBV28
CASSLRGNNQPQHF
TGTGCCAGCAGTTTACGGGGGAATAATCAGCCCCAGCATTTT
>.|.|TRBJ1-5|TRBV3-1/TRBV3-2
CASSPNSNQPQHF
TGTGCCAGCAGCCCTAATAGCAATCAGCCCCAGCATTTT
>.|TRBD1|TRBJ2-1|TRBV19
CASSPLRGTGGPNEQFF
TGTGCCAGTAGTCCTCTAAGGGGGACAGGGGGCCCCAATGAGCAGTTCTTC
>.|TRBD2|TRBJ2-2|TRBV2
CASSKGLAGGPGTGELFF
TGTGCCAGCAGTAAGGGACTAGCGGGGGGCCCAGGCACCGGGGAGCTGTTTTTT
>.|TRBD1|TRBJ1-1|TRBV10-3
CAISRDRNTEAFF
TGTGCCATCAGCCGGGACAGGAACACTGAAGCTTTCTTT
>.|.|TRBJ2-5|TRBV4-2
CASSQDIRETQYF
TGTGCCAGCAGCCAAGATATCCGGGAGACCCAGTACTTC
>.|TRBD1|TRBJ1-1|TRBV27
CASSWDRVTEAFF
TGTGCCAGCAGTTGGGACAGGGTCACTGAAGCTTTCTTT
>.|TRBD2|TRBJ2-1|TRBV4-2
CASSHKLAGGEPYNEQFF
TGTGCCAGCAGCCACAAACTAGCGGGGGGGGAACCCTACAATGAGCAGTTCTTC
>.|TRBD1|TRBJ1-5|TRBV20-1
CSASRPGGNFQPQHF
TGCAGTGCTAGTAGGCCAGGGGGCAATTTTCAGCCCCAGCATTTT
>.|TRBD1|TRBJ2-1|TRBV19
CASSIGLGTAYNEQFF
TGTGCCAGTAGTATAGGGCTCGGGACAGCCTACAATGAGCAGTTCTTC
>.|.|TRBJ2-7|TRBV4-1
CASSQSRDTYEQYF
TGCGCCAGCAGCCAGTCTAGGGACACCTACGAGCAGTACTTC
>few|TRBD1|TRBJ1-1|TRBV12-3/TRBV12-4
CASSLAGGPEAFF
TGTGCCAGCAGTTTAGCAGGGGGCCCTGAAGCTTTCTTT
>.|TRBD1|TRBJ2-2|TRBV5-5
CASSLRQGAGTGELFF
TGTGCCAGCAGCTTGCGACAGGGGGCGGGCACCGGGGAGCTGTTTTTT
>.|.|TRBJ1-1|TRBV2
CASRTTGNTEAFF
TGTGCCAGCAGGACGACAGGAAACACTGAAGCTTTCTTT
>.|TRBD1|TRBJ1-1|TRBV30
CARGRGRGTEAFF
TGTGCCCGTGGCAGGGGGCGCGGCACTGAAGCTTTCTTT
>.|TRBD1|TRBJ2-3|TRBV5-6
CASSSPPGQGPTDTQYF
TGTGCCAGCAGCAGTCCTCCGGGACAGGGGCCCACAGATACGCAGTATTTT
>.|.|TRBJ1-5|TRBV19
CASSPSGAQGQPQHF
TGTGCCAGTAGTCCCTCGGGAGCCCAAGGTCAGCCCCAGCATTTT
>.|TRBD1|TRBJ1-1|TRBV4-2
CASSPGLGQGAFEAFF
TGTGCCAGCAGCCCGGGTCTAGGACAGGGGGCTTTTGAAGCTTTCTTT
>.|TRBD1|TRBJ1-6|TRBV30
CACWDRKTYNSPLHF
TGTGCCTGCTGGGACAGAAAGACTTATAATTCACCCCTCCACTTT
>.|.|TRBJ1-2|TRBV29-1
CSVGRPGLYEGYTF
TGCAGCGTTGGTAGGCCAGGGCTCTATGAGGGCTACACCTTC
>.|TRBD2|TRBJ2-5|TRBV5-4
CASSLELLGETSGKKETQYF
TGTGCCAGCAGCTTGGAGCTCCTGGGGGAGACTAGCGGAAAAAAAGAGACCCAGTACTTC
>.|.|TRBJ1-5|TRBV4-2
CASSPAGNQPQHF
TGTGCCAGCAGCCCGGCGGGGAATCAGCCCCAGCATTTT
>.|TRBD1|TRBJ1-5|TRBV3-1/TRBV3-2
CATGTGTNQPQHF
TGTGCCACCGGGACAGGGACGAATCAGCCCCAGCATTTT
>.|.|TRBJ1-5|TRBV30
CAWSVGVTQPQHF
TGTGCCTGGAGTGTAGGGGTGACTCAGCCCCAGCATTTT
>.|.|TRBJ1-2|TRBV27
CASRRSRINYGYTF
TGTGCCAGCAGGAGAAGCAGGATTAACTATGGCTACACCTTC
>once|TRBD1|TRBJ1-2|TRBV27
CASSLSRTGYGYTF
TGTGCCAGCAGTTTATCGAGGACAGGGTATGGCTACACCTTC
>.|.|TRBJ1-2|TRBV3-1/TRBV3-2
CASSPRWGPIVTF
TGTGCCAGCAGCCCAAGATGGGGCCCGATCGTGACCTTC
>.|TRBD1|TRBJ2-3|TRBV10-3
CAISPGQTTSTDTQYF
TGTGCCATCAGCCCGGGACAGACTACTAGCACAGATACGCAGTATTTT
>.|TRBD1|TRBJ1-5|TRBV27
CASRGGQGVGQPQHF
TGTGCCAGCAGGGGGGGACAGGGGGTTGGTCAGCCCCAGCATTTT
>few|.|TRBJ2-2|TRBV5-1
CASQVNPGASNTGELFF
TGCGCCAGCCAAGTAAACCCGGGAGCCTCGAACACCGGGGAGCTGTTTTTT
>.|.|TRBJ2-3|TRBV29-1
CSVRGRSTDTQYF
TGCAGCGTTCGGGGGAGAAGCACAGATACGCAGTATTTT
>.|TRBD1|TRBJ2-7|TRBV30
CAWSGTGGEVEQYF
TGTGCCTGGAGTGGGACAGGGGGTGAGGTCGAGCAGTACTTC
>.|.|TRBJ2-5|TRBV28
CASSLRGLETQYF
TGTGCCAGCAGTTTGCGGGGGCTGGAGACCCAGTACTTC
>.|.|TRBJ2-7|TRBV5-1
CASSLTGSYEQYF
TGCGCCAGCAGCTTGACAGGATCCTACGAGCAGTACTTC
>.|.|TRBJ1-1|TRBV7-6
CASSLAYGQPNTEAFF
TGTGCCAGCAGCTTAGCGTACGGACAGCCGAACACTGAAGCTTTCTTT
>.|.|TRBJ1-2|TRBV11-3
CASSLQVPIGNYGYTF
TGTGCCAGCAGCTTACAGGTTCCTATCGGAAACTATGGCTACACCTTC
>.|.|TRBJ1-6|TRBV6-5
CASSYVRDMGNSPLHF
TGTGCCAGCAGTTACGTTCGGGACATGGGGAATTCACCCCTCCACTTT
>.|.|TRBJ2-6|TRBV3-1/TRBV3-2
CASSQEEGSGANVLTF
TGTGCCAGCAGCCAAGAAGAGGGCTCTGGGGCCAACGTCCTGACTTTC
>.|.|TRBJ1-6|TRBV5-4
CASSPTQGSVNSPLHF
TGTGCCAGCAGCCCAACTCAGGGCTCCGTGAATTCACCCCTCCACTTT
>.|.|TRBJ1-4|TRBV29-1
CSVGGRTNEKLFF
TGCAGCGTTGGAGGGAGGACTAATGAAAAACTGTTTTTT
>.|TRBD1|TRBJ1-1|TRBV9
CASSDTTGGTEAFF
TGTGCCAGCAGCGATACTACAGGGGGCACTGAAGCTTTCTTT
>.|.|TRBJ1-6|TRBV28
CASSAASGVGSPLHF
TGTGCCAGCAGTGCGGCTTCTGGAGTGGGTTCACCCCTCCATTTT
>.|.|TRBJ2-7|TRBV6-5
CASSSPTGSEQYF
TGTGCCAGCAGTTCCCCCACGGGTTCCGAGCAGTACTTC
>.|.|TRBJ1-2|TRBV2
CASSESGQSYYGYTF
TGTGCCAGCAGTGAGAGTGGACAGTCCTACTATGGCTACACCTTC
>.|.|TRBJ2-7|TRBV3-1/TRBV3-2
CASSPPGSPYEQYF
TGTGCCAGCAGCCCCCCCGGGTCCCCCTACGAGCAGTACTTC
>.|.|TRBJ1-6|TRBV27
CASSLQAGSKSYNSPLHF
TGTGCCAGCAGTTTACAGGCGGGGAGCAAGTCCTATAATTCACCCCTCCACTTT
>.|TRBD1|TRBJ2-5|TRBV5-1
CASSLQGARETQYF
TGCGCCAGCAGCCTACAGGGGGCACGAGAGACCCAGTACTTC
>.|.|TRBJ2-3|TRBV5-1
CASSFQGRGTDTQYF
TGCGCCAGCAGCTTTCAGGGAAGGGGCACAGATACGCAGTATTTT
>.|.|TRBJ1-6|TRBV23-1
CARPQGSSYNSPLHF
TGCGCCAGGCCACAAGGGAGCTCCTATAATTCACCCCTCCACTTT
>few|TRBD1|TRBJ2-5|TRBV7-9
CASSLGGTGRETQYF
TGTGCCAGCAGCTTAGGAGGGACAGGGAGAGAGACCCAGTACTTC
>.|.|TRBJ2-5|TRBV6-5
CASSYGRGGTQYF
TGTGCCAGCAGTTACGGGCGGGGAGGGACCCAGTACTTC